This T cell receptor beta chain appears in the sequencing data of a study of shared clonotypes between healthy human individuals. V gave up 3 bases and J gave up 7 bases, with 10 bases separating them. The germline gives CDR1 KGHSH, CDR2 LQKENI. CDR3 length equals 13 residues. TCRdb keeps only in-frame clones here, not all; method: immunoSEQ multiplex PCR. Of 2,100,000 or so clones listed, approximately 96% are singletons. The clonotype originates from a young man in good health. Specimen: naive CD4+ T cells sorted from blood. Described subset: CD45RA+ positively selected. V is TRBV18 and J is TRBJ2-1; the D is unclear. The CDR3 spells CASSPELPNEQFF. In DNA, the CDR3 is TGTGCCAGCTCACCCGAGTTACCGAATGAGCAGTTCTTC.